A selection of T cell receptor beta chains follows, all from one sample in a study of blood T cell repertoires in COVID-19. Profiled with immunoSEQ multiplex PCR; TCRdb holds only in-frame clones, not every one. In the table there are around 68,000 clones, around 87% of which are singletons. The sequencing input was peripheral blood. These receptor sequences come from a man aged 50 to 60 with active COVID-19. Each CDR3 is given with its conserved first and last residue. The order of the fields is J gene, clone size, V gene, D gene, CDR3 DNA, CDR3 protein. D genes are given only for firm matches. Clone size is shown for a subset of rows, as once, few, many or a class of expanded clone.

TRBJ2-7 | few | TRBV21-1 | - | TGTGCCAGCAGCAATAGTAGCAGGGTAGTTATCTACGAGCAGTACTTC | CASSNSSRVVIYEQYF
TRBJ1-5 | - | TRBV2 | - | TGTGCCAGCGCAGTTGACAGTAGCAATCAGCCCCAGCATTTT | CASAVDSSNQPQHF
TRBJ1-5 | - | TRBV6-5 | - | TGTGCCAGCAGTTCTCCCGGACACTCTGGACAGCCCCAGCATTTT | CASSSPGHSGQPQHF
TRBJ2-3 | - | TRBV5-1 | - | TGCGCCAGCAACCTGGGCGGGGTCGATACGCAGTATTTT | CASNLGGVDTQYF
TRBJ2-3 | - | TRBV19 | TRBD1 | TGTGCCAGTCTGATGAGGGGACAGGGATCCGATACGCAGTATTTT | CASLMRGQGSDTQYF
TRBJ2-5 | - | TRBV3-1/TRBV3-2 | TRBD1 | TGTGCCAGCAGCCGGGCACAGGGGGCCGAGACCCAGTACTTC | CASSRAQGAETQYF
TRBJ2-3 | - | TRBV4-3 | TRBD1 | TGCGCCAGCAGCATCCACAGGGGGCCGGGCACAGATACGCAGTATTTT | CASSIHRGPGTDTQYF
TRBJ1-5 | - | TRBV2 | TRBD1 | TGTGCCAGCGTAAGACAGGGAAATCAGCCCCAGCATTTT | CASVRQGNQPQHF
TRBJ2-7 | - | TRBV7-2 | - | TGTGCCAGCAGCTTGTTTACAGGGAACGAGCAGTACTTC | CASSLFTGNEQYF
TRBJ1-1 | - | TRBV7-9 | TRBD1 | TGTGCCAGCAGCCCAGAGACCGGGACAGGGTGGAATGAAGCTTTCTTT | CASSPETGTGWNEAFF
TRBJ1-1 | - | TRBV2 | TRBD1 | TGTGCCAGCAGTCACCAGGGGGCAAGGGGGACTGAAGCTTTCTTT | CASSHQGARGTEAFF
TRBJ2-2 | - | TRBV28 | - | TGTGCCAGCAGCCCCCTAAGGGGCACCGGGGAGCTGTTTTTT | CASSPLRGTGELFF
TRBJ1-4 | - | TRBV4-3 | - | TGCGCCAGCAGCCAAGATACGGGACACGCTGAAAAACTGTTTTTT | CASSQDTGHAEKLFF
TRBJ2-3 | - | TRBV27 | - | TGTGCCAGCAGTCTCCAGGGTAGAGCGGATACGCAGTATTTT | CASSLQGRADTQYF
TRBJ2-3 | - | TRBV6-1 | TRBD2 | TGTGCCAGCAGTGACCATCTAGCGGGAGGGCCTTCTTTTTGGGATACGCAGTATTTT | CASSDHLAGGPSFWDTQYF
TRBJ2-5 | once | TRBV28 | TRBD1 | TGTGCCAGCAGCCGAACGGGGACAGCTCAAGAGACCCAGTACTTC | CASSRTGTAQETQYF
TRBJ2-6 | once | TRBV7-2 | - | TGTGCCAGCAGCCATAGACTGGGCTCTGGGGCCAACGTCCTGACTTTC | CASSHRLGSGANVLTF
TRBJ1-2 | - | TRBV3-1/TRBV3-2 | - | TGTGGAGGGTCTCCCGGAGGCTACACCTTC | CGGSPGGYTF
TRBJ1-1 | - | TRBV28 | - | TGTGCCAGCAGTTTTTTCGGGTGGGACACTGAAGCTTTCTTT | CASSFFGWDTEAFF
TRBJ2-5 | - | TRBV7-2 | - | TGTGCCAGCAGCTTAGAGCAGGGGTACCAAGAGACCCAGTACTTC | CASSLEQGYQETQYF
TRBJ1-4 | - | TRBV4-2 | TRBD1 | TGTGCCAGCAGCCGGGACAGGGGCCTTGAAAAACTGTTTTTT | CASSRDRGLEKLFF
TRBJ1-4 | - | TRBV9 | - | TGTGCCAGCAGCGTCGAGGACGGGGGAGTGGGCGAAAAACTGTTTTTT | CASSVEDGGVGEKLFF
TRBJ2-7 | - | TRBV5-5 | - | TGTGCCAGCAGCTTTGCTCTTGTCGGGGTCGGCTCCTACGAGCAGTACTTC | CASSFALVGVGSYEQYF
TRBJ1-5 | - | TRBV5-5 | TRBD1 | TGTGCCAGCAGCTTGCAAGGGGGCGCGTGGCAGCCCCAGCATTTT | CASSLQGGAWQPQHF
TRBJ2-3 | once | TRBV7-9 | - | TGTGCCAGCAGCTCGAAAGGGACATTCAGGGATACGCAGTATTTT | CASSSKGTFRDTQYF
TRBJ1-1 | - | TRBV5-6 | TRBD1 | TGTGCCAGCAGTAGGACAGGAGTGAACACTGAAGCTTTCTTT | CASSRTGVNTEAFF
TRBJ1-1 | - | TRBV5-1 | - | TGCGCCAGCAGCTTGGCGACAGGCAGGGCGACTGAAGCTTTCTTT | CASSLATGRATEAFF
TRBJ1-2 | - | TRBV5-8 | - | TGTGCCAGCAGCCGAGTAGACTATGGCTACACCTTC | CASSRVDYGYTF
TRBJ2-7 | few | TRBV19 | TRBD2 | TGTGCCAGTAGTACCGCGGGAGGGCCATCCTACGAGCAGTACTTC | CASSTAGGPSYEQYF
TRBJ2-6 | - | TRBV5-6 | TRBD1 | TGTGCCAGCAGCTTGTACGGAGGACAGGGGGCTGGGGCCAACGTCCTGACTTTC | CASSLYGGQGAGANVLTF
TRBJ1-5 | - | TRBV7-9 | - | TGTGCCAGCAGCCCCAGGGGAGGGGAAGAGCTGCCCCAGCATTTT | CASSPRGGEELPQHF
TRBJ2-1 | - | TRBV27 | TRBD1 | TGTGCCAGTTCTGAACAGGGGGTTCTTTTATTTAATGAGCAGTTCTTC | CASSEQGVLLFNEQFF
TRBJ2-5 | - | TRBV11-3 | - | TGTGCCAGCAGCTTAGTCTCCGGGGGGACCCAGTACTTC | CASSLVSGGTQYF
TRBJ2-3 | - | TRBV27 | TRBD1 | TGTGCCAGCAGTTTCCGACAGGGGTTTGGGAGAGATACGCAGTATTTT | CASSFRQGFGRDTQYF
TRBJ2-1 | - | TRBV5-5 | - | TGTGCCAGCAGCTTGGGCCCGGAGGTCTCCTACAATGAGCAGTTCTTC | CASSLGPEVSYNEQFF
TRBJ1-3 | few | TRBV5-5 | - | TGTGCCAGCAGCCCAGGACAGATCAGCGGAAACACCATATATTTT | CASSPGQISGNTIYF
TRBJ1-2 | once | TRBV4-1 | - | TGCGCCAGCAGCCAAGACTCCAGGTACATCGGCTACACCTTC | CASSQDSRYIGYTF
TRBJ2-7 | - | TRBV6-2/TRBV6-3 | - | TGTGCCAGCATCCCGGTGTGGGGGCGGGAGCAGTACTTC | CASIPVWGREQYF
TRBJ1-4 | - | TRBV5-4 | TRBD1 | TGTGCCAGCAGCGTGGGACAGAGTCCCATTGAAAAACTGTTTTTT | CASSVGQSPIEKLFF
TRBJ2-1 | - | TRBV3-1/TRBV3-2 | TRBD2 | TGTGCCAGCAGCCAAGAAGCGGGAGGGCCCTATGAGCAGTTCTTC | CASSQEAGGPYEQFF
TRBJ2-5 | - | TRBV18 | - | TGTGCCAGCTCGATAAACAGGGAAGAGACCCAGTACTTC | CASSINREETQYF
TRBJ2-3 | - | TRBV19 | - | TGTGCCAGTACCACACATGGGACTTCGGATACGCAGTATTTT | CASTTHGTSDTQYF
TRBJ2-5 | - | TRBV7-9 | - | TGTGCCAGCAGCCCGTGGGGGATGGCAGGGGAAGAGACCCAGTACTTC | CASSPWGMAGEETQYF
TRBJ1-5 | few | TRBV7-8 | TRBD1 | TGTGCCAGCAGCCAAAAGCGGACAGGGCAACAGCCCCAGCATTTT | CASSQKRTGQQPQHF
TRBJ2-1 | - | TRBV24-1 | - | TGTGCCACCAGTGATTTCGGCAGGGGTGATGAGCAGTTCTTC | CATSDFGRGDEQFF
TRBJ1-2 | - | TRBV4-3 | - | TGCGCCAGCAGCCAAGGTATCATGGGGCCTCGTCGAGTTGGCTACACCTTC | CASSQGIMGPRRVGYTF